Presented here are 25 T cell receptor beta chains from one specimen sequenced in a study of response to subunit inactivated influenza vaccine. MiXCR was run by TCRdb on the RT-PCR reads, yielding one entry per CDR3 protein. The sample consists of a few hundred thousand distinct CDR3 sequences, 13% to 15% of them appearing once. The sample here was PBMCs from blood, taken about 13 days after vaccination. The receptors derive from a man aged 50 or older who received an inactivated influenza vaccine.

The chain combines TRBV6-1 with TRBJ2-5; perhaps TRBD1 as D (6 bases). Trimming shortened V by 2 bases and J by 2 bases, and 9 bases separated the two germline ends. CDR3 length: 14 residues. Germline V gene sequence: CDR1 MNHNS, CDR2 SASEGT. As DNA, the CDR3 is TGTGCCAGCAGTGAATGGACAGCACAAGAGACCCAGTACTTC. Translated, it gives CASSEWTAQETQYF.

The genes are TRBV7-8 and TRBJ2-1, with D possibly being TRBD2 (7 bases). The V gene's germline CDR1 is SGHVS and CDR2 FQNEAQ. The CDR3 extends over 19 amino acids. V lost 1 base, J lost 0 bases, and 19 bases lay in between. CDR3 in amino acids: CASSLGPLRGALSYNEQFF. As DNA, the CDR3 is TGTGCCAGCAGCTTAGGACCTTTACGGGGGGCCCTCTCCTACAATGAGCAGTTCTTC.

This clonotype has at least ten counts. This sequence joins TRBV29-1 and TRBJ2-1; no firm D call. V dropped 6 bases and J dropped 6 bases, with 18 bases sitting between them. In germline, CDR1 is SQVTM, CDR2 ANQGSEA. CDR3 length: 14 residues. As DNA, the CDR3 is TGCAGCGTGCACCCGGGCCTTAGGGCCAATGAGCAGTTCTTC. Its translation is CSVHPGLRANEQFF.

Ten or more counts support this clonotype. This chain links TRBV6-1 with TRBJ1-2; a possible D gene is TRBD1 (5 bases). CDR1 and CDR2 (germline): MNHNS, SASEGT. This CDR3 is 17 amino acids long. The V and J ends lost 6 bases and 3 bases respectively, with 23 bases between them. This CDR3 reads CASSPIKGLQYHYGYTF. In DNA form, the CDR3 reads TGTGCCAGCAGCCCCATAAAGGGACTACAGTACCACTATGGCTACACCTTC.

This clonotype was counted only a few times. The chain recombines TRBV3-1 with TRBJ2-5; no clear D. V gave up 1 base and J gave up 2 bases, with 8 bases separating them. Per germline, CDR1 LGHDT and CDR2 YNNKEL (reference sequence). CDR3 length: 14 residues. CDR3 DNA sequence: TGTGCCAGCAGCCAAGTTGTTCTACAAGAGACCCAGTACTTC. Translating it yields CASSQVVLQETQYF.

J is TRBJ1-1 and V is TRBV20-1; 8 positions match TRBD1. The CDR3 spans 15 residues. V shed 2 bases, J shed 1 base, and the junction held 6 bases outside the gene matches. Germline CDR1 DFQATT, CDR2 SNEGSKA (reference sequence). The CDR3 coding sequence is TGCAGTGCTAGAAACAGGGGGAGCGGGAACACTGAAGCTTTCTTT. It is translated as CSARNRGSGNTEAFF.

This clonotype turned up a few times. CDR3 nucleotides: TGTGCCAGCAGCGTAGGCATTGAGCAGTTCTTC. Translated, it gives CASSVGIEQFF. The rearrangement uses TRBV9 and TRBJ2-1; D gene uncertain. The CDR3 contains 11 residues. Trimming took off 0 bases at V and 9 bases at J, with 4 bases between the two ends. From germline, CDR1 is SGDLS and CDR2 YYNGEE.

This chain joins TRBV7-2 and TRBJ2-7; 11 nucleotides line up with TRBD2. In germline, CDR1 is SGHTA, CDR2 FQGNSA. J lost 5 bases, V lost 2 bases, and 5 bases had no gene match. The CDR3 spans 15 residues. In DNA form, the CDR3 reads TGTGCCAGCAGCTTATCGAGACTAGCGGGACACGAGCAGTACTTC. Protein: CASSLSRLAGHEQYF.

The CDR3 region has the DNA TGTGCCACCACGACGTCGACAGTATCCTACGAGCAGTACTTC. This translates into CATTTSTVSYEQYF. This sequence joins TRBV28 and TRBJ2-7; D may be TRBD1 (5 bases). The V and J ends lost 10 bases and 1 base respectively, with 17 bases between them. The germline gives CDR1 MDHEN, CDR2 SYDVKM. The CDR3 totals 14 residues.

This clonotype has just a few counts. In DNA, the CDR3 is TGTGCCAGCTCACCGAGGGACTGGAACACTGAAGCTTTCTTT. Translating gives CASSPRDWNTEAFF. The chain combines TRBV18 with TRBJ1-1, with D tentatively TRBD1 (5 bases). The germline gives CDR1 KGHSH, CDR2 LQKENI. This CDR3 region has 14 residues. V was cut by 3 bases and J by 1 base, with 9 bases left in between.

This clonotype was recorded at least ten times. J is TRBJ1-1 and V is TRBV6-2 or TRBV6-3; D is perhaps TRBD1 (6 bases). The CDR3 spans 16 residues. With 6 bases removed from V and 3 bases from J, the gap between germline ends came to 20 bases. Germline V gene lookup returns CDR1 MNHEY and CDR2 SVGEGT. CDR3 sequence: CASSLAGGSVHTEAFF. The CDR3 DNA is TGTGCCAGCAGCCTCGCGGGGGGCTCGGTGCACACTGAAGCTTTCTTT.

The chain has TRBV4-3 and TRBJ1-6, with D hard to call. The CDR3 is 13 residues long. V was clipped by 0 bases and J by 5 bases, with 2 bases between them. Germline CDR1 reads LGHNA; CDR2 reads YSLEER. CDR3 nucleotide sequence: TGCGCCAGCAGCCAAGATGATAATTCACCCCTCCACTTT. Encoded protein: CASSQDDNSPLHF.

CDR3 amino acids: CASSYYGGGNEQYF. DNA for the CDR3: TGTGCCAGCAGTTATTACGGTGGAGGGAACGAGCAGTACTTC. The rearrangement links TRBV6-5 to TRBJ2-7; tentative D call: TRBD2 (6 bases). Trimming removed 3 bases at V and 5 bases at J, with 14 bases between. This CDR3 region has 14 residues. CDR1 is MNHEY, CDR2 SVGAGI, per germline.

This chain connects TRBV5-5 to TRBJ1-5; 8 bases match TRBD1. Germline V gene sequence: CDR1 SGHKS, CDR2 YYEKEE (reference sequence). The length of the CDR3 is 16 residues. With 0 bases clipped from V and 5 bases from J, the junction kept 7 bases outside the gene matches. The CDR3 here is CASSLDVWTGHQPQHF. The CDR3 nucleotides read TGTGCCAGCAGCTTGGATGTCTGGACAGGGCATCAGCCCCAGCATTTT.

The V gene is TRBV7-6, the J gene TRBJ1-1; TRBD1 might be the D (5 bases). Germline assignment: CDR1 SGHVS and CDR2 FNYEAQ. Trimming removed 0 bases at V and 6 bases at J, with 11 bases between. The CDR3 contains 14 residues. CDR3: CASSLAGRGAEAFF. The CDR3 DNA sequence: TGTGCCAGCAGCTTAGCGGGACGCGGCGCTGAAGCTTTCTTT.

The V and J genes are TRBV7-9 and TRBJ2-3, with 9 bases that match TRBD2. Trimming took 5 bases from V and 7 from J; bases not matched to a gene: 13. CDR1 and CDR2 from the germline V gene are SEHNR and FQNEAQ (reference sequence). This CDR3 spans 16 amino acids. CDR3 sequence (DNA): TGTGCCAGCAGCCCCCGTGGCGGGGGGGCCTACAATACGCAGTATTTT. Its translation: CASSPRGGGAYNTQYF.

This clonotype has at least ten counts. The chain carries TRBV5-1 and TRBJ2-7, with D tentatively TRBD1 (6 bases). The germline V gene encodes CDR1 SGHRS and CDR2 YFSETQ. V was clipped by 0 bases and J by 3 bases, with 13 bases between them. The CDR3 is 15 residues long. The CDR3 region is CASSLGWDNNYEQYF. The CDR3 coding sequence is TGCGCCAGCAGCTTGGGGTGGGACAACAACTACGAGCAGTACTTC.

A few counts support this clonotype. The J gene is TRBJ1-2, the V gene TRBV28; TRBD1 matches 12 bases. This CDR3 has 14 residues. V lost 6 bases and J lost 8; bases outside the gene matches: 7. Germline values: CDR1 MDHEN, CDR2 SYDVKM. The CDR3 region has the DNA TGTGCCAGCAGGGAGGGACAGGGGGCGAGGGGCTACACCTTC. This encodes CASREGQGARGYTF.

This clonotype was seen a few times. J is TRBJ2-4 and V is TRBV20-1; tentatively, D is TRBD2 (6 bases). The germline V gene encodes CDR1 DFQATT and CDR2 SNEGSKA (reference sequence). V dropped 0 bases and J dropped 5 bases, with 14 bases sitting between them. The CDR3 is made up of 15 amino acids. CDR3 sequence reads: CSARDAHPGENIQYF. The CDR3 nucleotides are TGCAGTGCTAGAGATGCCCACCCGGGGGAAAACATTCAGTACTTC.

The rearrangement links TRBV5-5 to TRBJ2-3, with D hard to call. Per the germline V gene, CDR1 is SGHKS and CDR2 is YYEKEE (reference sequence). V was trimmed by 0 bases and J by 0 bases, leaving 14 bases between them. CDR3 length equals 17 residues. The CDR3 loop is CASSLGGSSFSTDTQYF. The CDR3 region has the DNA TGTGCCAGCAGCTTGGGTGGCAGCTCCTTTAGCACAGATACGCAGTATTTT.

The table lists this clonotype with a few counts. The V gene is TRBV28, the J gene TRBJ1-5; D might be TRBD1 (6 bases). This CDR3 spans 17 amino acids. CDR1 is MDHEN, CDR2 SYDVKM, per germline. V lost 6 bases and J lost 6, with 24 bases in between. The CDR3 spells CASSATGRAIFSQPQHF. The CDR3 DNA follows: TGTGCCAGCAGCGCAACAGGGAGGGCGATTTTCAGTCAGCCCCAGCATTTT.

Only a few counts were recorded for this clonotype. J is TRBJ1-5 and V is TRBV13; 7 bases match TRBD1. Germline loops: CDR1 PRHDT, CDR2 FYEKMQ (reference sequence). V lost 4 bases and J lost 0; bases outside the gene matches: 3. This CDR3 region has 15 residues. The CDR3 loop reads CASSSGQHSNQPQHF. The CDR3 nucleotides are TGTGCCAGCAGCTCGGGACAGCATAGCAATCAGCCCCAGCATTTT.

This clonotype has a handful of counts. The J gene is TRBJ1-6, the V gene TRBV7-9, with D unresolved. V gave up 1 base and J gave up 10 bases, with 14 bases separating them. From germline, CDR1 is SEHNR and CDR2 FQNEAQ (reference sequence). The CDR3 covers 15 residues. The CDR3 sequence is CASSLGGHIGSPLHF. The CDR3 DNA reads as TGTGCCAGCAGCTTAGGGGGTCATATCGGGTCACCCCTCCACTTT.

This clonotype came up a few times. The rearrangement joins TRBV6-5 to TRBJ2-7, with TRBD1 identical over 7 bases. The length of the CDR3 is 12 residues. Germline assignment: CDR1 MNHEY and CDR2 SVGAGI. With 6 bases clipped from V and 6 bases from J, the junction kept 5 bases outside the gene matches. The CDR3 reads CASRSYRGEQYF. Written as DNA, the CDR3 is TGTGCCAGCAGATCTTACAGGGGCGAGCAGTACTTC.

This clonotype was picked up a small number of times. The chain is built from TRBV28 and TRBJ1-1, with D possibly matching TRBD1 (6 bases). This CDR3 is 12 amino acids long. Deletions cut 8 bases from V and 4 bases from J, with 11 bases between. Looked up from germline, CDR1 is MDHEN and CDR2 is SYDVKM. This CDR3 reads CASYREGTEAFF. The CDR3 DNA follows: TGTGCCAGCTACAGGGAGGGCACTGAAGCTTTCTTT.